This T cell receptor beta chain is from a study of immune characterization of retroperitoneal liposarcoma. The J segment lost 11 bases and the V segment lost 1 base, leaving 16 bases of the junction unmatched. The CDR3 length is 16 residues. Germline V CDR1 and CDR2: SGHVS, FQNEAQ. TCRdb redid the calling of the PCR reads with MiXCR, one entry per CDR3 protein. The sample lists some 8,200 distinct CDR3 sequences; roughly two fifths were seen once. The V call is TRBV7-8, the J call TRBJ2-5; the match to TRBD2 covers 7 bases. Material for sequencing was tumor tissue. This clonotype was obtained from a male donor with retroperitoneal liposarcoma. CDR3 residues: CASSLESGMSYNEQYF. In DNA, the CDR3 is TGTGCCAGCAGCTTAGAAAGCGGGATGTCCTACAATGAGCAGTACTTC.